The T cell receptor beta chain described here comes from a study of T cells of healthy individuals. This clonotype was found a few times. Germline values: CDR1 MDHEN, CDR2 SYDVKM. The CDR3 has 13 amino acids. Trimming removed 8 bases at V and 0 bases at J, with 8 bases between. TCRdb passed the 5' RACE reads through MiXCR, listing each CDR3 protein once. The sample lists tens of thousands of distinct CDR3 sequences; 15% to 20% were seen once. The clonotype was recovered from a human donor in good health. The chain joins TRBV28 to TRBJ1-3, with D perhaps TRBD1 (5 bases). CDR3 protein: CASGALSGNTIYF. The CDR3 region has the DNA TGTGCCAGCGGGGCACTCTCTGGAAACACCATATATTTT.